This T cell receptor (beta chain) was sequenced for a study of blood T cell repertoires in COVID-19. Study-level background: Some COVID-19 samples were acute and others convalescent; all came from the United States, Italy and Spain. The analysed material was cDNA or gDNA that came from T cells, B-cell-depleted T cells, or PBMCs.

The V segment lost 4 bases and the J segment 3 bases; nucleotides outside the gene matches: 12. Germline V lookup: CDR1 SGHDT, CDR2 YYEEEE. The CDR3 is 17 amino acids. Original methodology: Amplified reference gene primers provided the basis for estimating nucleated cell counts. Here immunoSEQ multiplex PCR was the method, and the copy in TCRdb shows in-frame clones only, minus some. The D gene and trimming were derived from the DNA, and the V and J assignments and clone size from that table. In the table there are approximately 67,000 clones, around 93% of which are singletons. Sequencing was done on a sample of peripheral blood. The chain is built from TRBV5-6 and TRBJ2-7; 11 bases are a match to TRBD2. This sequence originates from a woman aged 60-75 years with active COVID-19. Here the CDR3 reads CASSIAPRLAGRYEQYF. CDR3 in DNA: TGTGCCAGCAGCATTGCCCCCAGACTAGCGGGACGCTACGAGCAGTACTTC.